A selection of T cell receptor beta chains follows, all from one sample in a study of control samples from healthy donors and cancer patients. Repertoires were generated with immunoSEQ multiplex PCR, while TCRdb's copy carries only in-frame clones and drops some. The data contain some 130,000 clones, about nine tenths of them singletons. Input material: blood. The receptors stem from a young man in good health. Both conserved end residues are part of each CDR3. D genes are given only for firm matches. Clone size is stated in some rows and not others, as once, few, many or a class when expanded.

V	D	J	length	size	CDR3	DNA
TRBV2	TRBD1	TRBJ1-5	15	few	CASRSTGVGSQPQHF	TGTGCCAGCAGAAGCACAGGGGTGGGTTCTCAGCCCCAGCATTTT
TRBV5-1	-	TRBJ2-3	15	-	CASSFQGLFSDTQYF	TGCGCCAGCAGCTTCCAGGGTTTGTTTTCAGATACGCAGTATTTT
TRBV28	-	TRBJ2-5	16	-	CASSLLGRSPEETQYF	TGTGCCAGCAGTTTATTGGGTCGATCCCCTGAAGAGACCCAGTACTTC
TRBV7-6	-	TRBJ1-3	16	-	CASSLGQVDSGNTIYF	TGTGCCAGCAGCTTAGGCCAGGTGGACTCTGGAAACACCATATATTTT
TRBV3-1/TRBV3-2	TRBD1	TRBJ2-7	15	once	CASSRPGQGRGEQYF	TGTGCCAGCAGCCGCCCGGGACAGGGGCGGGGTGAGCAGTACTTC
TRBV7-9	TRBD2	TRBJ2-7	15	-	CASSSSGRASGEQYF	TGTGCCAGCAGCTCTAGCGGGAGGGCCTCTGGCGAGCAGTACTTC
TRBV2	-	TRBJ1-1	13	-	CASSGDKAPEAFF	TGTGCCAGCAGTGGGGACAAGGCCCCTGAAGCTTTCTTT
TRBV12-3/TRBV12-4	-	TRBJ2-3	11	-	CASSSGDTQYF	TGTGCCAGCAGTTCCGGGGATACGCAGTATTTT
TRBV28	TRBD1	TRBJ1-2	14	-	CASQPWTGNYGYTF	TGTGCCAGCCAGCCTTGGACAGGCAACTATGGCTACACCTTC
TRBV28	-	TRBJ2-4	15	-	CASGLAGIAKNIQYF	TGTGCCAGCGGGCTCGCGGGCATAGCCAAAAACATTCAGTACTTC
TRBV2	-	TRBJ1-2	13	-	CASSEAGNYGYTF	TGTGCCAGCAGTGAGGCAGGGAACTATGGCTACACCTTC
TRBV7-9	-	TRBJ1-3	16	once	CASSLAGVSSGNTIYF	TGTGCCAGCAGCTTAGCAGGCGTTAGCTCTGGAAACACCATATATTTT
TRBV10-1	TRBD1	TRBJ2-5	14	once	CASSTGTAKETQYF	TGCGCCAGCAGTACCGGGACAGCAAAAGAGACCCAGTACTTC
TRBV18	TRBD1	TRBJ1-3	16	-	CASRGTGGMTGNTIYF	TGTGCCAGCCGAGGGACAGGCGGGATGACCGGAAACACCATATATTTT
TRBV28	-	TRBJ2-1	15	-	CASSFVGGPYNEQFF	TGTGCCAGCAGTTTCGTTGGCGGCCCCTACAATGAGCAGTTCTTC
TRBV21-1	-	TRBJ1-1	15	-	CASSLVPRAADEAFF	TGTGCCAGCAGCCTGGTCCCGAGGGCGGCGGACGAAGCTTTCTTT
TRBV3-1/TRBV3-2	-	TRBJ2-1	17	-	CASSQASGRTRGNEQFF	TGTGCCAGCAGCCAAGCGTCTGGTAGAACACGCGGCAATGAGCAGTTCTTC
TRBV10-3	TRBD1	TRBJ1-4	17	-	CAISNQGTGGTNEKLFF	TGTGCCATCAGCAATCAAGGGACAGGGGGCACTAATGAAAAACTGTTTTTT
TRBV28	TRBD1	TRBJ1-2	15	-	CASSRGTGLFYGYTF	TGTGCCAGCAGCCGCGGGACAGGGTTGTTCTATGGCTACACCTTC
TRBV7-9	-	TRBJ2-1	13	-	CASSQGEHNEQFF	TGTGCCAGCAGCCAAGGGGAACACAATGAGCAGTTCTTC
TRBV7-3	-	TRBJ2-6	16	-	CASSFEGGTGANVLTF	TGTGCCAGCAGCTTTGAAGGGGGAACTGGGGCCAACGTCCTGACTTTC
TRBV18	-	TRBJ2-7	13	once	CASSPGSLNEQYF	TGTGCCAGCTCACCGGGATCGCTCAACGAGCAGTACTTC
TRBV29-1	-	TRBJ1-1	12	-	CSVVLFNTEAFF	TGCAGCGTTGTTCTTTTCAATACTGAAGCTTTCTTT
TRBV28	TRBD1	TRBJ2-3	16	-	CASSLRGTASTDTQYF	TGTGCCAGCAGTTTAAGAGGGACAGCTAGCACAGATACGCAGTATTTT
TRBV11-2	-	TRBJ2-1	15	-	CASSLDRGRYNEQFF	TGTGCCAGCAGCTTAGATCGGGGACGGTACAATGAGCAGTTCTTC
TRBV7-2	-	TRBJ1-6	15	-	CASSMKTGSNSPLHF	TGTGCCAGCAGCATGAAGACAGGCTCGAATTCACCCCTCCACTTT
TRBV30	-	TRBJ1-1	13	-	CAWQERANTEAFF	TGTGCCTGGCAGGAACGAGCGAACACTGAAGCTTTCTTT
TRBV7-3	-	TRBJ2-1	15	once	CASSPQGAQFNEQFF	TGTGCCAGCAGCCCCCAGGGTGCCCAGTTCAATGAGCAGTTCTTC
TRBV27	-	TRBJ1-1	14	-	CASSKTDMNTEAFF	TGTGCCAGCAGCAAGACAGACATGAACACTGAAGCTTTCTTT
TRBV19	-	TRBJ1-5	15	-	CASSFPSWGNQPQHF	TGTGCCAGTAGTTTCCCCTCCTGGGGCAATCAGCCCCAGCATTTT
TRBV19	TRBD1	TRBJ1-1	15	-	CASSIGQGANTEAFF	TGTGCCAGTAGTATAGGTCAGGGGGCAAACACTGAAGCTTTCTTT
TRBV27	-	TRBJ2-7	13	-	CASSSRTPDEQYF	TGTGCCAGCAGTTCTAGAACCCCGGACGAGCAGTACTTC
TRBV19	-	TRBJ2-3	14	once	CASSRIERTDTQYF	TGTGCCAGTAGTAGAATAGAGAGGACAGATACGCAGTATTTT
TRBV28	TRBD1	TRBJ2-7	19	-	CASSLQDRGPKEPPREQYF	TGTGCCAGCAGTTTACAGGACAGGGGTCCTAAAGAACCTCCTAGAGAGCAGTACTTC
TRBV5-4	-	TRBJ2-3	16	-	CASSLRTGASTDTQYF	TGTGCCAGCAGCTTGAGAACGGGGGCTAGCACAGATACGCAGTATTTT
TRBV5-1	-	TRBJ2-4	17	-	CASSLGPGYQAKNIQYF	TGCGCCAGCAGCCTGGGCCCAGGGTATCAAGCCAAAAACATTCAGTACTTC
TRBV7-9	TRBD1	TRBJ1-4	14	-	CASSRQGNTEKLFF	TGTGCCAGCAGTCGACAGGGGAATACTGAAAAACTGTTTTTT
TRBV2	-	TRBJ2-1	15	-	CASSDGPATYNEQFF	TGTGCCAGCAGTGATGGGCCAGCTACCTACAATGAGCAGTTCTTC
TRBV5-5	-	TRBJ2-2	14	-	CASSLQGWTGELFF	TGTGCCAGCAGCTTGCAGGGATGGACCGGGGAGCTGTTTTTT
TRBV7-8	-	TRBJ2-1	13	-	CASRPGLSTGQFF	TGTGCCAGCAGGCCGGGACTCTCCACCGGGCAGTTCTTC
TRBV19	TRBD1	TRBJ1-1	17	-	CASSHLGTYRGNTEAFF	TGTGCCAGTAGTCACCTCGGGACATACAGGGGGAACACTGAAGCTTTCTTT
TRBV5-6	-	TRBJ1-6	15	-	CASSLASADSSPLHF	TGTGCCAGCAGCTTGGCGTCAGCGGACTCTTCACCCCTCCACTTT
TRBV5-1	TRBD1	TRBJ2-5	14	-	CASSLGGGRETQYF	TGCGCCAGCAGCTTGGGAGGGGGCAGGGAGACCCAGTACTTC
TRBV7-9	TRBD1	TRBJ2-3	17	once	CASSQSTGAVSTDTQYF	TGTGCCAGCAGCCAGTCTACAGGGGCCGTGTCGACAGATACGCAGTATTTT
TRBV7-2	-	TRBJ1-1	14	-	CASRYDTRITEAFF	TGTGCCAGCAGGTACGACACGCGGATCACTGAAGCTTTCTTT
TRBV28	-	TRBJ1-2	13	-	CASSLMGAGGYTF	TGTGCCAGCAGTTTAATGGGGGCTGGTGGCTACACCTTC
TRBV28	-	TRBJ2-3	17	-	CASSGTLQGLSTDTQYF	TGTGCCAGCAGCGGAACTTTACAGGGACTTAGCACAGATACGCAGTATTTT
TRBV28	TRBD1	TRBJ1-5	15	-	CASSSPGQGLQPQHF	TGTGCCAGCAGTTCCCCGGGACAGGGATTGCAGCCCCAGCATTTT
TRBV6-5	TRBD2	TRBJ2-3	15	-	CASSPLAGEVDTQYF	TGTGCCAGCAGTCCCTTAGCGGGAGAGGTAGATACGCAGTATTTT
TRBV5-4	-	TRBJ2-7	14	-	CASSLGGLSYEQYF	TGTGCCAGCAGCTTGGGTGGTCTCTCCTACGAGCAGTACTTC
TRBV5-4	TRBD1	TRBJ1-1	15	-	CASSLGQGVFTEAFF	TGTGCCAGCTCCCTTGGGCAGGGGGTTTTCACTGAAGCTTTCTTT
TRBV11-3	-	TRBJ2-2	15	-	CASSPRETGTGELFF	TGTGCCAGCAGCCCCCGCGAAACAGGTACCGGGGAGCTGTTTTTT
TRBV4-2	-	TRBJ2-7	15	few	CASSQETSSSYEQYF	TGTGCCAGCAGCCAAGAAACTAGCTCCTCCTACGAGCAGTACTTC
TRBV4-3	-	TRBJ1-2	16	-	CASSQGTHTFNYGYTF	TGCGCCAGCAGCCAAGGAACGCATACTTTTAACTATGGCTACACCTTC
TRBV15	TRBD2	TRBJ2-3	16	-	CATSRGTSAFTDTQYF	TGTGCCACCAGCAGAGGGACTAGTGCCTTCACAGATACGCAGTATTTT
TRBV20-1	-	TRBJ2-6	14	-	CSASQGSGANVLTF	TGCAGTGCTAGTCAGGGGTCTGGGGCCAACGTCCTGACTTTC
TRBV6-5	-	TRBJ1-1	14	once	CASRKQGENTEAFF	TGTGCCAGCAGGAAACAGGGTGAGAACACTGAAGCTTTCTTT
TRBV6-5	-	TRBJ1-5	13	-	CASSLDSNQPQHF	TGTGCCAGCAGTTTGGATAGCAATCAGCCCCAGCATTTT
TRBV6-5	-	TRBJ2-7	14	-	CASSYPTGVGEQYF	TGTGCCAGCAGTTACCCGACTGGGGTAGGCGAGCAGTACTTC
TRBV28	-	TRBJ2-3	15	-	CASSTGERGTDTQYF	TGTGCCAGCAGCACAGGAGAGAGGGGCACAGATACGCAGTATTTT